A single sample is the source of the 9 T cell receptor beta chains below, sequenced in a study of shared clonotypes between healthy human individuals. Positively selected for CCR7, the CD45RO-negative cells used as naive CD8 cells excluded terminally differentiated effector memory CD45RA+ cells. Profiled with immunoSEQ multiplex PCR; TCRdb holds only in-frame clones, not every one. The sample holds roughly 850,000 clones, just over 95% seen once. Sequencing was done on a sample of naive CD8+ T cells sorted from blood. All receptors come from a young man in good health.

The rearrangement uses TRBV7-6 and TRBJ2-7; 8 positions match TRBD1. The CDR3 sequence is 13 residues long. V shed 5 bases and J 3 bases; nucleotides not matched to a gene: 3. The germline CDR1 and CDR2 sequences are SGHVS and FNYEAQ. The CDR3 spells CASSAGQVYEQYF. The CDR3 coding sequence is TGTGCCAGCAGCGCGGGACAGGTCTACGAGCAGTACTTC.

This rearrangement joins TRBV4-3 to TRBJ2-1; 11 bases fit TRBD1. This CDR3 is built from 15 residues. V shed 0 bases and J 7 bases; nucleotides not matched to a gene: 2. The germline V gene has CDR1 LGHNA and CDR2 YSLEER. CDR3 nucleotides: TGCGCCAGCAGCCAAGAAGGGACAGGGGGTAATGAGCAGTTCTTC. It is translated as CASSQEGTGGNEQFF.

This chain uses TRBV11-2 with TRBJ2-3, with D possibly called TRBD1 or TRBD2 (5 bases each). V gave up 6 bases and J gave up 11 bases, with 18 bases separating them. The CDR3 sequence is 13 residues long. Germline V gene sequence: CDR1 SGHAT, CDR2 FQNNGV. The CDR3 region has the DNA TGTGCCAGCAGGCGCCGGGACCGGAGAGAGCAGTATTTT. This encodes CASRRRDRREQYF.

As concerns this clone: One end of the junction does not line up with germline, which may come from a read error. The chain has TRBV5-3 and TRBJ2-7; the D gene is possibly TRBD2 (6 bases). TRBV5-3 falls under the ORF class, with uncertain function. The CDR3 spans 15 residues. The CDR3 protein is CARKMDRLAPYEQYF. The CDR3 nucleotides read TGTGCTAGAAAAATGGATCGTCTAGCGCCCTACGAGCAGTACTTC.

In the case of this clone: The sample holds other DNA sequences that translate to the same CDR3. This CDR3 is CASSTGTDTQYF. The CDR3 region has the DNA TGTGCCAGCAGCACTGGCACAGATACGCAGTATTTT. The chain joins TRBV7-9 to TRBJ2-3, with D unclear. There are 12 residues in the CDR3. Trimming stripped 5 bases from V and 1 base from J, with 4 bases between. CDR1 and CDR2 (germline): SEHNR, FQNEAQ (reference sequence).

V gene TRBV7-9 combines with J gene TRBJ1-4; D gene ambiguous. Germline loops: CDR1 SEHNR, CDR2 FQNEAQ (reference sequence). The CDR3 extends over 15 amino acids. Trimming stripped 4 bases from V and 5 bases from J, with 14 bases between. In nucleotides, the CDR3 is TGTGCCAGCAGCTCCTACAGCTCTGAGAATGAAAAACTGTTTTTT. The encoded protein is CASSSYSSENEKLFF.

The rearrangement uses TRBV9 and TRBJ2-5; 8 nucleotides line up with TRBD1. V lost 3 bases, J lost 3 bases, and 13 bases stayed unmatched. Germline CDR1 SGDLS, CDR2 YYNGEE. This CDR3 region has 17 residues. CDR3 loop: CASSDPIDRGVEETQYF. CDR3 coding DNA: TGTGCCAGCAGCGACCCGATCGACAGGGGAGTAGAAGAGACCCAGTACTTC.

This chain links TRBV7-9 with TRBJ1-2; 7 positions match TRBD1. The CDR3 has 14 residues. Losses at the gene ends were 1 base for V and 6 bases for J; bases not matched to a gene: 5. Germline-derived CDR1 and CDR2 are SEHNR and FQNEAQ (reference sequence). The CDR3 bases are TGTGCCAGCAGCTTAGGCGACAGGGTCGATGGCTACACCTTC. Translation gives CASSLGDRVDGYTF. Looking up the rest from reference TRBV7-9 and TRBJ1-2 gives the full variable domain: DTGVSQNPRHKITKRGQNVTFRCDPISEHNRLYWYRQTLGQGPEFLTYFQNEAQLEKSRLLSDRFSAERPKGSFSTLEIQRTEQGDSAMYLCASSLGDRVDGYTFGSGTRLTVV.

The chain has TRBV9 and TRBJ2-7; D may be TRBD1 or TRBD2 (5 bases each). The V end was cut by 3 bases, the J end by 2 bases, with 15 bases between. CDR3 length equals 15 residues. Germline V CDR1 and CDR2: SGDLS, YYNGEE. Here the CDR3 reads CASSETGTGTYEQYF. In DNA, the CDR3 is TGTGCCAGCAGCGAGACCGGGACGGGGACCTACGAGCAGTACTTC.